One and the same sample provided the 32 T cell receptor beta chains below, sequenced in a study of blood T cell repertoires in COVID-19. Measured with immunoSEQ multiplex PCR; TCRdb has only the in-frame clones, and not every one. This table holds over 200,000 clones, approximately 91% found once. The sequencing input was peripheral blood. The source is a middle-aged man with acute or convalescent COVID-19.

This sequence joins TRBV4-2 and TRBJ2-7; the D is unclear. Trimming took 3 bases from V and 5 from J, leaving 11 bases between them. The CDR3 has 13 amino acids. CDR1 LGHNA and CDR2 YNFKEQ come from the germline V gene. The CDR3 nucleotides are TGTGCCAGCAGCCACCCCCCACGGGACGAGCAGTACTTC. As protein: CASSHPPRDEQYF.

The V and J genes are TRBV29-1 and TRBJ2-5, with D possibly TRBD2 on 6 matching bases. Germline CDR1 and CDR2: SQVTM and ANQGSEA. CDR3 length: 13 residues. V was cut by 5 bases and J by 5 bases, with 15 bases left in between. CDR3 region: CSVPQGGEETQYF. DNA for the CDR3: TGCAGCGTTCCCCAGGGAGGTGAGGAGACCCAGTACTTC. Using reference TRBV29-1 and TRBJ2-5 for the parts outside the CDR3, the full variable domain is SAVISQKPSRDICQRGTSLTIQCQVDSQVTMMFWYRQQPGQSLTLIATANQGSEATYESGFVIDKFPISRPNLTFSTLTVSNMSPEDSSIYLCSVPQGGEETQYFGPGTRLLVL.

The DNA for the CDR3 is TGCAGCGTTGAAGAAGGGGGACGGGTGGCTGGGGCCAACGTCCTGACTTTC. It codes for CSVEEGGRVAGANVLTF. This rearrangement joins TRBV29-1 to TRBJ2-6; weak D call: TRBD1 (6 bases). The CDR3 spans 17 residues. Trimming pared 0 bases from V and 2 bases from J, leaving 14 bases between. CDR1 and CDR2 (germline): SQVTM, ANQGSEA.

Remarks on this clone: Sequence at one end of the junction differs from germline and may be a read error. The rearrangement links TRBV6-2 or TRBV6-3 to TRBJ2-7; 7 bases map to TRBD1. This CDR3 has 14 residues. From germline, CDR1 is MNHEY and CDR2 SVGEGT. CDR3 protein: CASSTFSGQAPGSF. In DNA form, the CDR3 reads TGTGCCAGCAGTACCTTCTCTGGACAGGCCCCAGGGTCCTTC.

V is TRBV6-2 or TRBV6-3 and J is TRBJ1-4; 8 bases are a match to TRBD1. Trimming at V came to 5 bases and at J to 17 bases, leaving 10 bases not matched to a gene. The germline gives CDR1 MNHEY, CDR2 SVGEGT. This CDR3 spans 12 amino acids. CDR3 loop: CASSHRGEGVFF. CDR3 in DNA: TGTGCCAGCAGTCACAGGGGGGAAGGGGTCTTTTTT.

The V gene is TRBV4-1, the J gene TRBJ2-2; TRBD1 might be the D (6 bases). The germline gives CDR1 MGHRA, CDR2 YSYEKL. This CDR3 spans 18 amino acids. V was shortened by 0 bases and J by 6 bases, with 20 bases between the two germline ends. CDR3 nucleotides: TGCGCCAGCAGCCAAGATGCTCCGGGACACCGCCTCCCCGGGGAGCTGTTTTTT. This codes for CASSQDAPGHRLPGELFF.

V and J are TRBV11-3 and TRBJ2-2, with 11 positions matching TRBD2. The V and J ends lost 4 bases and 6 bases, in that order; junction bases with no gene match: 13. There are 18 residues in the CDR3. Looked up from germline, CDR1 is SGHNT and CDR2 is YENEEA. For the CDR3, the DNA is TGTGCCAGCAGCTCAAGACGGGCTCTAGCGGGAGGTTCCGGGGAGCTGTTTTTT. Its protein product is CASSSRRALAGGSGELFF.

J is TRBJ2-1 and V is TRBV6-6; a possible D gene is TRBD1 (7 bases). The CDR3 is 14 amino acids. Germline CDR1 is MNHNY and CDR2 is SVGAGI (reference sequence). The V end lost 11 bases, the J end lost 9 bases, and 23 bases lay between the germline ends. This CDR3 is CASGQGGFYGEQFF. The CDR3 region has the DNA TGTGCCTCCGGGCAGGGGGGATTCTACGGTGAGCAGTTCTTC.

This sequence joins TRBV30 and TRBJ2-1; D might be TRBD1 (5 bases). In germline, CDR1 is GTSNPN, CDR2 SVGIG (reference sequence). The V end lost 5 bases, the J end lost 6 bases, and 20 bases lay between the germline ends. This CDR3 region has 15 residues. This CDR3 is CAWAAWEGVSNEQFF. The CDR3 region has the DNA TGTGCCTGGGCCGCCTGGGAAGGGGTAAGCAATGAGCAGTTCTTC.

This rearrangement joins TRBV19 to TRBJ2-2; possible D gene TRBD1, 6 bases. Trimming left V 4 bases short and J 0 bases short, with 12 bases between. The germline gives CDR1 LNHDA, CDR2 SQIVND (reference sequence). CDR3 length equals 16 residues. CDR3 nucleotide sequence: TGTGCCAGTAGTAAAGCCGGGACAACGAACACCGGGGAGCTGTTTTTT. Translating it yields CASSKAGTTNTGELFF.

The CDR3, as DNA: TGTGCCAGCAGTGAAGACAGGGCGCTCTATGGCTACACCTTC. It codes for CASSEDRALYGYTF. V is TRBV6-1 and J is TRBJ1-2; D is possibly TRBD1 (6 bases). Trimming left V 1 base short and J 4 bases short, with 10 bases between. The CDR3 length is 14 residues. CDR1 MNHNS and CDR2 SASEGT come from the germline V gene.

V gene TRBV7-2 combines with J gene TRBJ1-1, with a weak D call TRBD1 (6 bases). V was cut by 2 bases and J by 3 bases, with 13 bases left in between. The CDR3 has 15 amino acids. The germline V gene encodes CDR1 SGHTA and CDR2 FQGNSA. The CDR3 loop reads CASSLRQGPYTEAFF. DNA of the CDR3: TGTGCCAGCAGCTTACGGCAGGGGCCTTACACTGAAGCTTTCTTT.

V usage is TRBV18 and J usage is TRBJ1-2; 7 positions match TRBD1. J gave up 0 bases and V 3 bases, and 10 bases lay outside the gene matches. Germline values: CDR1 KGHSH, CDR2 LQKENI. The CDR3 consists of 17 residues. CDR3 sequence: CASSPTTGQNTNYGYTF. DNA of the CDR3: TGTGCCAGCTCACCGACCACGGGACAGAACACTAACTATGGCTACACCTTC.

The chain uses TRBV6-5 and TRBJ1-5; tentative D call: TRBD1 (5 bases). This CDR3 is built from 15 residues. Trimming took off 11 bases at V and 6 bases at J, with 23 bases between the two ends. Germline V gene sequence: CDR1 MNHEY, CDR2 SVGAGI. CDR3 sequence (DNA): TGTGCCTGTCGTGGGCGCGCCCAGGGTGGTCAGCCCCAGCATTTT. Amino acid sequence: CACRGRAQGGQPQHF.

In this sample, this clone turned up once. V is TRBV27 and J is TRBJ2-7, with 7 nucleotides matching TRBD1. Trimming cost V 6 bases and J 2 bases; bases outside gene matches: 10. The CDR3 runs 15 residues. The germline CDR1 and CDR2 sequences are MNHEY and SMNVEV (reference sequence). CDR3 protein: CASSSTGVEAYEQYF. The CDR3 DNA reads as TGTGCCAGCAGCAGCACAGGGGTGGAGGCCTACGAGCAGTACTTC.

The chain combines TRBV6-5 with TRBJ2-7; 8 bases agree with TRBD2. The germline CDR1 and CDR2 sequences are MNHEY and SVGAGI. The CDR3 is 14 amino acids. V shed 5 bases and J 6 bases; nucleotides not matched to a gene: 9. This CDR3 is CASSPGGSLSEQYF. Written as DNA, the CDR3 is TGTGCCAGCAGTCCGGGGGGGTCCCTCAGCGAGCAGTACTTC.

V and J are TRBV5-1 and TRBJ2-7; D remains unclear. Germline lookup yields CDR1 SGHRS and CDR2 YFSETQ. CDR3 size: 13 residues. Trimming took off 6 bases at V and 3 bases at J, with 13 bases between the two ends. DNA for the CDR3: TGCGCCAGCACCCCGGGTAACCTCTACGAGCAGTACTTC. Encoded protein: CASTPGNLYEQYF.

V gene TRBV27 combines with J gene TRBJ2-1, with TRBD2 as a possible D gene (6 bases). The CDR3 covers 14 residues. V dropped 5 bases and J dropped 8 bases, with 16 bases sitting between them. From germline, CDR1 is MNHEY and CDR2 SMNVEV (reference sequence). DNA of the CDR3: TGTGCCAGCAGTCTCGGTCTAGCGTTCGATGAGCAGTTCTTC. The encoded protein is CASSLGLAFDEQFF.

The count of this clone is one. The same CDR3 is also encoded by other DNA sequences in this sample. The V call is TRBV9, the J call TRBJ2-7; D gene unclear. The length of the CDR3 is 13 residues. V dropped 0 bases and J dropped 4 bases, with 8 bases sitting between them. Germline CDR1 and CDR2: SGDLS and YYNGEE. As DNA, the CDR3 is TGTGCCAGCAGCGTAGACAGCAGTTACGAGCAGTACTTC. This encodes CASSVDSSYEQYF.

This rearrangement joins TRBV24-1 to TRBJ2-7, with 7 bases aligning to TRBD1. CDR1 KGHDR and CDR2 SFDVKD come from the germline V gene. Losses at the gene ends were 4 bases for V and 8 bases for J; bases not matched to a gene: 4. CDR3 length: 12 residues. CDR3 in amino acids: CATSDLQGKQYF. CDR3 coding DNA: TGTGCCACCAGTGACCTACAGGGGAAGCAGTACTTC.

The chain carries TRBV2 and TRBJ2-2, with D maybe TRBD1 (7 bases). CDR3 length: 15 amino acids. Trimming shortened V by 4 bases and J by 5 bases, and 14 bases separated the two germline ends. CDR1 and CDR2 (germline): SNHLY, FYNNEI. As DNA, the CDR3 is TGTGCCAGCAGTGTGCAGGGGGAGGAGACCGGGGAGCTGTTTTTT. Translated, it gives CASSVQGEETGELFF.

This sequence joins TRBV4-2 and TRBJ1-1; possibly TRBD1 for D (6 bases). Trimming shortened V by 0 bases and J by 7 bases, and 9 bases separated the two germline ends. CDR1 LGHNA and CDR2 YNFKEQ come from the germline V gene. The CDR3 has 13 residues. In DNA form, the CDR3 reads TGTGCCAGCAGCCAAGAGGACAGCTATGAAGCTTTCTTT. Its translation is CASSQEDSYEAFF.

CDR3 sequence: CASSFGQNQETQYF. CDR3 coding DNA: TGTGCCAGCAGCTTCGGACAGAACCAAGAGACCCAGTACTTC. The rearrangement uses TRBV7-2 and TRBJ2-5; tentatively, D is TRBD1 (6 bases). The germline V gene encodes CDR1 SGHTA and CDR2 FQGNSA. V lost 3 bases to trimming and J lost 0 bases, with 8 bases between them. The CDR3 length is 14 residues.

The V and J genes are TRBV28 and TRBJ1-5; unclear D gene. V lost 5 bases and J lost 7, with 15 bases in between. CDR3 length equals 14 residues. Germline loops: CDR1 MDHEN, CDR2 SYDVKM. The CDR3 region is CASSGPGYRQPQHF. The CDR3, as DNA: TGTGCCAGCAGTGGCCCGGGATACAGACAGCCCCAGCATTTT.

The J gene is TRBJ1-4, the V gene TRBV27; TRBD1 matches 7 bases. The CDR3 has 15 residues. The V segment lost 5 bases and the J segment 3 bases; nucleotides outside the gene matches: 6. The germline V gene has CDR1 MNHEY and CDR2 SMNVEV (reference sequence). The DNA of the CDR3 is TGTGCCAGCAGTCCTCGACAGGGCGCTAATGAAAAACTGTTTTTT. Translation gives CASSPRQGANEKLFF.

The rearrangement joins TRBV7-9 to TRBJ2-2; TRBD1 matches at 9 bases. Trimming took 5 bases from V and 7 from J; bases not matched to a gene: 8. The germline CDR1 and CDR2 sequences are SEHNR and FQNEAQ (reference sequence). The CDR3 is 15 amino acids. DNA of the CDR3: TGTGCCAGCAGCGCCTACAGGGGGCTAATCGGGGAGCTGTTTTTT. Its translation is CASSAYRGLIGELFF.

This chain uses TRBV2 with TRBJ2-1; 8 bases line up with TRBD1. The CDR3 is 11 amino acids. The germline V gene encodes CDR1 SNHLY and CDR2 FYNNEI. V was pared by 8 bases and J by 9 bases, with 3 bases of the junction left unmatched. Here the CDR3 reads CASGQGPEQFF. The CDR3 DNA reads as TGTGCCAGCGGACAGGGCCCTGAGCAGTTCTTC.

This chain joins TRBV5-1 and TRBJ2-1, with 9 bases identical to TRBD2. The germline V gene encodes CDR1 SGHRS and CDR2 YFSETQ. V lost 4 bases to trimming and J lost 6 bases; unmatched junction nucleotides: 2. This CDR3 region has 13 residues. CDR3 loop: CASSLGLANEQFF. CDR3 nucleotide sequence: TGCGCCAGCAGCCTGGGACTAGCCAATGAGCAGTTCTTC.

CDR3 sequence reads: CASSVGDRGRETQYF. DNA of the CDR3: TGTGCCAGCAGCGTAGGGGACAGGGGGCGAGAGACCCAGTACTTC. V gene TRBV9 combines with J gene TRBJ2-5; 12 bases are shared with TRBD1. The CDR3 is made up of 15 amino acids. The V and J ends lost 0 bases and 4 bases, in that order; junction bases with no gene match: 1. The germline V gene encodes CDR1 SGDLS and CDR2 YYNGEE.

The chain combines TRBV5-1 with TRBJ2-7; the match to TRBD2 covers 13 bases. The ends lost 3 bases at V and 1 base at J; junction bases unmatched: 4. The germline V gene encodes CDR1 SGHRS and CDR2 YFSETQ. The CDR3 extends over 16 amino acids. The CDR3 spells CASSSLAGGSSYEQYF. The CDR3 nucleotides read TGCGCCAGCAGCTCACTAGCGGGAGGGAGTTCCTACGAGCAGTACTTC.

V is TRBV24-1 and J is TRBJ2-1, with 7 bases identical to TRBD2. Germline V CDR1 and CDR2: KGHDR, SFDVKD. CDR3 size: 15 residues. V dropped 5 bases and J dropped 8; count of bases not matched to a gene: 11. The CDR3 here is CATSAVGLVMHEQFF. CDR3 nucleotide sequence: TGTGCCACCAGTGCAGTCGGACTAGTGATGCATGAGCAGTTCTTC.

The rearrangement links TRBV9 to TRBJ1-3; the match to TRBD1 covers 9 bases. This CDR3 is built from 15 residues. The V gene's germline CDR1 is SGDLS and CDR2 YYNGEE. After removal of 4 bases from V and 4 bases from J, the junction contained 6 bases not matched to a gene. For the CDR3, the DNA is TGTGCCAGCAGCCCAACAGGGGGCGGGGGAAACACCATATATTTT. It translates to CASSPTGGGGNTIYF.